The next 14 T cell receptor beta chains were all read from a single sample in a study of metastatic and nonmetastatic thyroid tumors. Before thyroid surgery, none of the patients had received any treatment. TCRdb re-analyzed the PCR reads using MiXCR. Among 20,000 to 30,000 clones listed, roughly a quarter were seen once. Specimen: tumor tissue. These receptors were collected from a male donor with papillary thyroid cancer or a benign thyroid nodule (not recorded which). Some clones in this sample may be carry-over from other donors' samples.

This clone was picked up a small number of times. Compared with germline, one end of the junction differs, possibly owing to a read error. This chain uses TRBV6-1 with TRBJ1-1; D is ambiguous. Germline V lookup: CDR1 MNHNS, CDR2 SASEGT. This CDR3 comprises 15 residues. The CDR3 sequence is CASSEAEKGWTEALF. The DNA of the CDR3 is TGTGCCAGCAGTGAAGCCGAGAAAGGGTGGACTGAAGCTTTATTT.

This clone was found many times. The chain links TRBV20-1 to TRBJ1-6; no clear D. The CDR3 totals 16 residues. With 6 bases removed from V and 0 bases from J, the gap between germline ends came to 15 bases. CDR1 DFQATT and CDR2 SNEGSKA come from the germline V gene (reference sequence). As DNA, the CDR3 is TGCAGTGCACCGAATTACCAGAGCTCCTATAATTCACCCCTCCACTTT. Translation gives CSAPNYQSSYNSPLHF.

The sample holds many counts of this clone. The V call is TRBV11-2, the J call TRBJ2-2; 10 nucleotides agree with TRBD1. Looked up from germline, CDR1 is SGHAT and CDR2 is FQNNGV. Trimming removed 5 bases from V and 4 bases from J; junction bases left unmatched: 7. This CDR3 has 16 residues. Here the CDR3 reads CASSRRQGARTGELFF. In DNA form, the CDR3 reads TGTGCCAGCAGCCGAAGACAGGGGGCGCGCACCGGGGAGCTGTTTTTT.

Worth noting for this clone: The same CDR3 also results from other DNA sequences found in this sample. The rearrangement links TRBV28 to TRBJ1-5, with D perhaps TRBD1 (6 bases). CDR1 and CDR2 (germline): MDHEN, SYDVKM. V was clipped by 4 bases and J by 4 bases, with 11 bases between them. The CDR3 runs 14 residues. CDR3 amino acids: CASSSTGGNQPQHF. The CDR3 nucleotides read TGTGCCAGCAGTTCGACAGGAGGAAATCAGCCCCAGCATTTT.

As regards this clone: A much larger clone is a single base away; this may be a read error. This specimen includes other DNA sequences encoding the same CDR3. V gene TRBV20-1 combines with J gene TRBJ1-4; D might be TRBD1 (6 bases). Germline V gene data show CDR1 as DFQATT and CDR2 as SNEGSKA (reference sequence). This CDR3 has 14 residues. CDR3 residues: CSARVGTHNEKLFF. The DNA of the CDR3 is TGCAGTGCTAGAGTCGGGACACATAATGAGAAACTGTTTTTT.

By sample share, this clone is medium-sized. The CDR3 is CASSQTRSYGYTF. CDR3 bases: TGTGCCAGCAGTCAGACAAGGAGCTATGGCTACACCTTC. This chain connects TRBV6-1 to TRBJ1-2; the D is unclear. The V end lost 5 bases, the J end lost 4 bases, and 11 bases lay between the germline ends. Germline-derived CDR1 and CDR2 are MNHNS and SASEGT. The CDR3 spans 13 residues.

The chain joins TRBV6-1 to TRBJ2-3, with D possibly TRBD2 on 6 matching bases. Trimming took 7 bases from V and 2 from J, leaving 16 bases between them. Germline CDR1 reads MNHNS; CDR2 reads SASEGT. This CDR3 region has 15 residues. CDR3 coding DNA: TGTGCCAGCACCGGGCTCGGGGGTAACACAGATACGCAGTATTTT. Its translation: CASTGLGGNTDTQYF.

The rearrangement joins TRBV6-2 or TRBV6-3 to TRBJ1-1; 7 bases fit TRBD1. This CDR3 comprises 13 residues. V gave up 10 bases and J gave up 1 base; unmatched junction bases: 6. Germline CDR1 reads MNHEY; CDR2 reads SVGEGT. This chain's CDR3 is CAISTGENTEAFF. CDR3 sequence (DNA): TGTGCCATTTCTACAGGGGAGAACACTGAAGCTTTCTTT.

This clone was counted ten times or more. The same CDR3 arises from other DNA sequences in this sample as well. This chain joins TRBV24-1 and TRBJ2-1, with TRBD2 as a possible D gene (5 bases). This CDR3 is built from 16 residues. CDR1 is KGHDR, CDR2 SFDVKD, per germline. V shed 3 bases and J shed 8 bases, with 19 bases lying between them. CDR3 nucleotide sequence: TGTGCCACCAGTGATAGAGCGGTTACCTTTGTAGATGAGCAGTTCTTC. It translates to CATSDRAVTFVDEQFF.

This clone showed up many times. The V call is TRBV11-3, the J call TRBJ2-7, with 9 bases aligning to TRBD1. V was pared by 5 bases and J by 3 bases, with 5 bases of the junction left unmatched. CDR1 and CDR2 (germline): SGHNT, YENEEA. This CDR3 region has 14 residues. CDR3 DNA sequence: TGTGCCAGCAGCCCAAGGGACAGGGACTACGAGCAGTACTTC. Translation: CASSPRDRDYEQYF.

By sample share, this clone is medium-sized (0.01 to 0.1%). The gene calls are TRBV20-1 and TRBJ2-7, with TRBD2 identical over 9 bases. Unmatched junction bases numbered 8, after V lost 4 bases and J lost 1 base. CDR3 length: 15 residues. Per the germline V gene, CDR1 is DFQATT and CDR2 is SNEGSKA (reference sequence). CDR3 sequence (DNA): TGCAGTGCTACTCATAGCGGGAGAGGTTCCTACGAGCAGTACTTC. It codes for CSATHSGRGSYEQYF.

Points on this clone: A much larger clone differs from this one at a single base, so this may be a read error. This chain uses TRBV5-6 with TRBJ2-3, with 9 nucleotides matching TRBD2. The CDR3 spans 14 residues. Per the germline V gene, CDR1 is SGHDT and CDR2 is YYEEEE. In nucleotides, the CDR3 is TGTGCCTGCAGTTTAGCGGGAGCTCCCGATACGCAGTATTTT. Its protein is CACSLAGAPDTQYF.

This clone was observed a handful of times. CDR3 sequence reads: CASSYALWAEHYEQYF. In nucleotides, the CDR3 is TGTGCCAGCAGTTACGCACTGTGGGCTGAGCACTACGAGCAGTACTTC. The J gene is TRBJ2-7, the V gene TRBV6-2 or TRBV6-3; D is unclear. CDR3 size: 16 residues. The germline V gene has CDR1 MNHEY and CDR2 SVGEGT. V was cut by 2 bases and J by 3 bases, with 17 bases left in between.

This clone showed up many times. V is TRBV5-4 and J is TRBJ1-3, with a tentative D call TRBD1 (5 bases). This CDR3 is 14 amino acids long. V was pared by 4 bases and J by 1 base, with 9 bases between. Germline assignment: CDR1 SGHNT and CDR2 YYREEE (reference sequence). Written as DNA, the CDR3 is TGTGCCAGCAGCCACCCAGGGTCTGGAAACACCATATATTTT. Translating gives CASSHPGSGNTIYF.